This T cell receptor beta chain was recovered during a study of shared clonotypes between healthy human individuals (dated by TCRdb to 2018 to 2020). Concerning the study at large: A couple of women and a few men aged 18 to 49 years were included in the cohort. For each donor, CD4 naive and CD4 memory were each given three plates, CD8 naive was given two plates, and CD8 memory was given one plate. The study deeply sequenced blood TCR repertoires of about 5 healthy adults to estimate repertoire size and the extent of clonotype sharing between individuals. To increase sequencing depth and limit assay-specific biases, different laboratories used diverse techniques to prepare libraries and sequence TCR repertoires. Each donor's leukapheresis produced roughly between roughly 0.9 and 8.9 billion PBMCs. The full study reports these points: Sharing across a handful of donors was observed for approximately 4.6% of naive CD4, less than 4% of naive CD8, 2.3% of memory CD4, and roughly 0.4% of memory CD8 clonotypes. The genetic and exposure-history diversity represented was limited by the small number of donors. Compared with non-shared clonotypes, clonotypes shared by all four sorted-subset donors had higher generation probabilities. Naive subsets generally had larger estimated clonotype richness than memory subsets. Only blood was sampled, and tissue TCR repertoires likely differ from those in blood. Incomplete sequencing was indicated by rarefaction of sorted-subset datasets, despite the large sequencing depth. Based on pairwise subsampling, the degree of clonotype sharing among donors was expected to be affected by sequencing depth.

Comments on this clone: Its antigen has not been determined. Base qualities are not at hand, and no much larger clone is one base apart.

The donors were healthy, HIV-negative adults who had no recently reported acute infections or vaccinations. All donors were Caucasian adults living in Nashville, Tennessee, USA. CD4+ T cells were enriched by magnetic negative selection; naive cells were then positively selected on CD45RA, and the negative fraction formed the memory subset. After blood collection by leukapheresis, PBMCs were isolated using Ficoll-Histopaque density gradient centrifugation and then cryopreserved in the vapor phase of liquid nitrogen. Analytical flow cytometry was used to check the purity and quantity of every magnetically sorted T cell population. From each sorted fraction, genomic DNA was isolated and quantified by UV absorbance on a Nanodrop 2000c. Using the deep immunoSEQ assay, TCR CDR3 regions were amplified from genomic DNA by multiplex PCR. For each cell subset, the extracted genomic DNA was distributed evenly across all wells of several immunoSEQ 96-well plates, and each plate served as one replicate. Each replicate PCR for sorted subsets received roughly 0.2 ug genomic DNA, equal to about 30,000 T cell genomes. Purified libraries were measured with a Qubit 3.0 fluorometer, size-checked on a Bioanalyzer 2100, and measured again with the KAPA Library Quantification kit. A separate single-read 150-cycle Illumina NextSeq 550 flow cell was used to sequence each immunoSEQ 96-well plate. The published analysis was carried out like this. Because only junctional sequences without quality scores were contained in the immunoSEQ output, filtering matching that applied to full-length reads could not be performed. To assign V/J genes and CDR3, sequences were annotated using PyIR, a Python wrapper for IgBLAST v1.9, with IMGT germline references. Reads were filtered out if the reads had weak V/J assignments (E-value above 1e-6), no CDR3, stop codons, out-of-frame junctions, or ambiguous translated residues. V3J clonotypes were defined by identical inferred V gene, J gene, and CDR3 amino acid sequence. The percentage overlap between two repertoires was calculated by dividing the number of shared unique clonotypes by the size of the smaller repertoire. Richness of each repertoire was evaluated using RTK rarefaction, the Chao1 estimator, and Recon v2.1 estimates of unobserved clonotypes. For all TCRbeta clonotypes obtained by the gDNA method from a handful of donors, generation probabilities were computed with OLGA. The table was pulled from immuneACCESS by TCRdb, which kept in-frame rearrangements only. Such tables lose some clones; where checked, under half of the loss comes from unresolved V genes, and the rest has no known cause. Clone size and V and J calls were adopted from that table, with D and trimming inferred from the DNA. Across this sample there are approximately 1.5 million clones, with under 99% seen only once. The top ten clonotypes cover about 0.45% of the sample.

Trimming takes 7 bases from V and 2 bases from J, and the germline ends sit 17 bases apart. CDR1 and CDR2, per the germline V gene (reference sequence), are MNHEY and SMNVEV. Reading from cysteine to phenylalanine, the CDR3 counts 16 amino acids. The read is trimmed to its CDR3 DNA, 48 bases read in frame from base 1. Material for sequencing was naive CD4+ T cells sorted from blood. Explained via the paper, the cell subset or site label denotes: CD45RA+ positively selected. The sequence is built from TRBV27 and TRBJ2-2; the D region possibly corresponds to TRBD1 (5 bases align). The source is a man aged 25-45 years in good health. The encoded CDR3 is CASIKGEQLNTGELFF. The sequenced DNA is TGTGCCAGCATCAAAGGGGAACAGCTTAACACCGGGGAGCTGTTTTTT.